This T cell receptor (beta chain) was sequenced during a study of blood T cells in healthy people across ages (dated by TCRdb to the mid-2010s). Regarding the study in general: In model experiments, roughly one uniquely barcoded TCR beta cDNA molecule per two T cells was captured by template switching. Using deep sequencing normalized with unique cDNA molecular identifiers, the study measured how TCR beta repertoire diversity changes with age. The donors were divided into four age groups: young (average roughly 15 years), middle-aged (roughly 42), aged (62) and long-lived (around 80). To avoid experimental bias, donors of different ages were distributed randomly across sequencing lanes. The study analyzed two additional independent replicas of 1 million unique cDNA reads from the same blood draw for two donors, one aged 18 to 30 and one aged 80 or older.

The donors were some 39 Caucasian individuals from Russia, aged 6 to 90 years, who were systemically healthy. Each donor gave about 10 milliliters of peripheral blood, drawn into EDTA-treated Vacutainer tubes. Ficoll-Paque density-gradient centrifugation was used to isolate PBMCs, with at least 6.5 million per sample. Trizol reagent was used to extract total RNA from PBMCs, with at least 5.5 micrograms per sample. Naive CD45RAhigh/CD27high T cell percentages were measured by flow cytometry on a PBMC aliquot from every donor. Findings and caveats that apply to the study as a whole: Because donor CMV infection status was unknown, age-related changes in expanded clonotypes were potentially confounded. The percentage of naive T cells measured by flow cytometry correlated strongly with observed TCR beta diversity. Compared with the aged group, more naive CD4+ T cells, fewer expanded clones and increased TCR diversity were shown by the long-lived group, suggesting age selection. Estimates of total diversity based on one million sequenced T cells were regarded as lower bounds and as underestimates. Bulk unsorted PBMC profiling prevented conclusive comparison of naive and antigen-experienced compartments. Observed TCR beta diversity per million T cells fell roughly linearly with age, and a significant reduction was already apparent by age approximately 41.

The library came from 5' RACE. TCRdb records Illumina HiSeq 2500 as the sequencer. The second PCR ran for roughly 7 to 12 cycles and used a J-beta primer mix along with a sample-barcoded 5' primer. A unique molecular identifier was introduced onto each TCR beta cDNA molecule by a template-switch 5' adaptor carrying 12 random nucleotides. Each sample yielded at least 3 million CDR3-containing paired-end reads. The Mint cDNA synthesis kit, primed by a TRBC-specific oligonucleotide, was used to synthesize first-strand cDNA from all RNA. All cDNA was treated with uracil-DNA glycosylase and then went through a first 18-cycle PCR with the universal primers M1SS and BC2_uni_R. Under the source paper's analysis protocol: For normalization, 1 million high-quality reads, each with a distinct molecular identifier, were randomly selected from each sample. Instead of being binned into consensus sequences, reads with shared molecular identifiers were discarded. MiTCR, with a Q25 quality threshold and the strictest error-elimination algorithm, was used for CDR3 identification, clonotype clustering and error correction. A nonparametric unseen species model using Euler transformation provided a lower-bound estimate of total TCR beta diversity. The raw public reads went through TCRdb reprocessing: fastp at Q25, MiXCR clone calling, in-frame beta chains kept. Every distinct CDR3 protein forms one entry, paired with its most common genes and DNA. The V and J calls here are based on TCRdb, not the publication. The sample profile shows approximately 1.5 million distinct CDR3 sequences; roughly 30% of them were found once. The ten largest clones represent around 11% of the sample.

As to this clonotype: Its antigen specificity is not known. No much larger clone is present one base from it, and per-base qualities are unavailable.

The CDR3 sequence holds 17 residues, the cysteine and phenylalanine included. Just the 51-base CDR3 DNA is kept, in frame starting at base 1. V and J lose 3 bases and 0 bases, and a span of 12 bases separates them. CDR1 and CDR2, per the germline V gene, are LGHNA and YNFKEQ. The clonotype was recovered from a woman aged 30 to 39 in good health. The chain is made from TRBV4-2 and TRBJ2-6; the D gene is not confidently resolved. The sample comprised blood. The CDR3 region has the sequence CASSHPPSASGANVLTF. The DNA is TGTGCCAGCAGCCACCCTCCGTCCGCCTCTGGGGCCAACGTCCTGACTTTC.